The entry below describes one T cell receptor beta chain. No cognate antigen has been identified for it. Base qualities were left out, and no much larger clone turns up one base away. These data belong to a study of graft-versus-host responses after intestinal transplantation (dated by TCRdb to about 2021). Concerning the study at large: The transplants that recipients received were multivisceral, liver-intestinal, or isolated intestinal. Every recipient was given anti-thymocyte globulin induction, followed by 2 to 4 years of maintenance tacrolimus and steroids. Rather than being sequenced by the commercial service, samples from a few later patients were sequenced in-house on an Illumina MiSeq and processed with MiXCR. To identify alloreactive clones, pre-transplant mixed lymphocyte reaction products were sequenced and compared with unstimulated pre-transplant donor and recipient T cells. Graft-versus-host and host-versus-graft alloreactive T cell clones were tracked in the graft, circulation and bone marrow after intestinal transplantation using bulk TCR-beta CDR3 sequencing. Donor T cell macrochimerism was defined as a peak of at least 4% donor T cells among recipient peripheral blood mononuclear cells. The cohort enrolled 24 intestinal transplant recipients including one retransplant, and a few patients lacking pretransplant specimens were excluded. Results and caveats for the whole study, not just this receptor: Peak levels of circulating GvH clones were associated with declines in HvG clones early after transplant. GvH clones were detected in recipient bone marrow, and some appeared earlier in ileal mucosa or blood, consistent with an intestinal mucosal origin. The relatively low number and heterogeneity of intestinal transplant patients limited the conclusions. Patients with donor T cell macrochimerism had high GvH to HvG T cell clonal ratios in their allografts.

Blood samples were collected up to 4 times in the first month after transplant and then at least monthly when available. Measured from the cysteine to the phenylalanine, the CDR3 is 15 residues long. Solely the CDR3 DNA is kept, with 45 bases framed from the first base. The germline V gene yields SGHTA for CDR1 and FQGNSA for CDR2. The V end loses 1 base and the J end loses 2 bases, and a stretch of 12 bases separates them. Library preparation was by the immunoSEQ multiplex PCR assay. For most patients, high-throughput TCR-beta CDR3 sequencing of genomic DNA was performed by Adaptive Biotechnologies. The study's processing was this. TCR sequencing data were retrieved from Adaptive's ImmunoSEQ software for 15 to 20 patients, whereas a few other patients were processed with MiXCR and VDJtools. CDR3 nucleotide sequences shared between donor and recipient were removed because their origin could not be assigned. At least 2-fold expansion over unstimulated cells and a minimum CFSE-low frequency of 0.002% (template counts) or 0.001% (read counts) were required for clones to be classified as alloreactive. Mappable clones were those detected in sequenced pre-transplant spleen, lymph node, or MLR CFSE-low populations of the donor or recipient. The cumulative frequency of alloreactive clones was calculated as a percentage of all sequences, weighted by copy number. Held by TCRdb, this immuneACCESS table contains in-frame sequences only and omits some clones. Under half of the omission traces to an unresolved V gene where checked; the cause of the rest is unknown. V and J calls and clone size are given by that table; D and trimming were obtained from the DNA. The sample yields about 54,000 clones; about 89% were counted once. Jointly, the top ten make up over 4.5% of the sample.

Here the sequenced sample was PBMCs, taken roughly 95 weeks after intestinal transplant. The TCR sequence derives from a human patient who received an intestinal transplant, so some T cells may come from the graft donor. The chain employs TRBV7-2 and TRBJ2-7; the D gene is possibly TRBD2, with 5 bases matching. The CDR3 in this case is CASSLVGSQAYEQYF. The sequenced DNA is TGTGCCAGCAGCTTAGTTGGGAGCCAAGCCTACGAGCAGTACTTC.